The 21 T cell receptor beta chains listed next were all sequenced from one sample in a study of regulatory T cells in long-lasting Graves disease. Through Arm-PCR of CDR3 regions and iRepertoire HTBI primers, TCR beta libraries were built. Using its own MiXCR run on the multiplex PCR reads, TCRdb lists one record per CDR3 protein. The table includes over 450,000 distinct CDR3 sequences, roughly 21% detected once. Time point denoted: persistent/refractory GD, antithyroid drugs over 5 years with positive TRAb. Scientists built the TCR library using RNA that was extracted from PBMCs. This sample comprised peripheral blood mononuclear cells (PBMCs), obtained when the disease was refractory, from a patient treated with antithyroid drugs. The receptors were sampled from a female donor with Graves disease.

Ten or more counts support this clonotype. V is TRBV10-3 and J is TRBJ2-7; the match to TRBD1 covers 8 bases. Trimming removed 4 bases from V and 5 bases from J; junction bases left unmatched: 7. The CDR3 covers 14 residues. Germline-derived CDR1 and CDR2 are ENHRY and SYGVKD. CDR3 region: CAISVDRVGDEQYF. The CDR3 DNA is TGTGCCATCAGTGTGGACAGGGTCGGCGACGAGCAGTACTTC.

This chain's CDR3 is CSARDSWGGSNQPQHF. The DNA for the CDR3 is TGCAGTGCTAGAGATTCGTGGGGCGGGAGCAATCAGCCCCAGCATTTT. V and J are TRBV20-1 and TRBJ1-5, with D maybe TRBD1 (5 bases). The CDR3 has 16 residues. CDR1 is DFQATT, CDR2 SNEGSKA, per germline (reference sequence). V was cut by 0 bases and J by 1 base, with 13 bases left in between.

V usage is TRBV4-1 and J usage is TRBJ2-7, with D unclear. Germline V gives CDR1 MGHRA, CDR2 YSYEKL. The CDR3 covers 13 residues. V lost 2 bases and J lost 5, with 10 bases in between. CDR3 in DNA: TGCGCCAGCAGCCAATCCCCAGGAGACGAGCAGTACTTC. Protein product: CASSQSPGDEQYF.

The rearrangement uses TRBV10-3 and TRBJ2-1, with 8 bases identical to TRBD2. V lost 6 bases, J lost 8 bases, and 18 bases stayed unmatched. The CDR3 totals 17 residues. Germline assignment: CDR1 ENHRY and CDR2 SYGVKD. The CDR3 protein is CAISQKLSGEIVYEQFF. CDR3 DNA: TGTGCCATCAGCCAGAAGCTTAGCGGGGAAATTGTATATGAGCAGTTCTTC.

The chain joins TRBV6-9 to TRBJ2-5; weak D call: TRBD1 (5 bases). V was trimmed by 4 bases and J by 1 base, leaving 13 bases between them. This CDR3 spans 15 amino acids. Germline V gene sequence: CDR1 MNHGY, CDR2 SVAAGI. The CDR3 region has the DNA TGTGCCAGCAGTTCGGTTCAGGGCCGCCAAGAGACCCAGTACTTC. Translated: CASSSVQGRQETQYF.

There are many counts of this clonotype. The genes are TRBV28 and TRBJ1-5; D is perhaps TRBD1 (5 bases). The V gene lost 3 bases and the J gene lost 5 bases, with 14 bases spanning the gap. CDR3 size: 15 residues. The germline gives CDR1 MDHEN, CDR2 SYDVKM. Here the CDR3 reads CASSFTGDGYQPQHF. CDR3 sequence (DNA): TGTGCCAGCAGTTTCACGGGGGACGGATATCAGCCCCAGCATTTT. Supplemented by reference TRBV28 and TRBJ1-5, the full variable domain reads DVKVTQSSRYLVKRTGEKVFLECVQDMDHENMFWYRQDPGLGLRLIYFSYDVKMKEKGDIPEGYSVSREKKERFSLILESASTNQTSMYLCASSFTGDGYQPQHFGDGTRLSIL.

In this sample, this clonotype turned up many times. This rearrangement joins TRBV20-1 to TRBJ1-5; D is undetermined. V lost 0 bases and J 5 bases, leaving 17 bases between the germline ends. Looked up from germline, CDR1 is DFQATT and CDR2 is SNEGSKA (reference sequence). This CDR3 is 16 amino acids long. The chain's CDR3 is CSARDKTDLLDQPQHF. CDR3 sequence (DNA): TGCAGTGCTAGAGATAAAACGGACCTTCTTGATCAGCCCCAGCATTTT.

As regards this clonotype: This could be a read error, since a much larger clone is one nucleotide away. J is TRBJ1-3 and V is TRBV28, with D hard to call. This CDR3 region has 11 residues. The germline CDR1 and CDR2 sequences are MDHEN and SYDVKM. In nucleotides, the CDR3 is TGTGCCGGTCAAGCCGGAAACATCATATATTTT. Protein product: CAGQAGNIIYF.

The genes are TRBV12-3 or TRBV12-4 and TRBJ1-3; a possible D gene is TRBD1 (5 bases). Trimming stripped 4 bases from V and 0 bases from J, with 22 bases between. This CDR3 is built from 19 residues. CDR3 in amino acids: CASSSIRDRTLNSGNTIYF. CDR3 nucleotides: TGTGCCAGCAGTTCGATCCGGGACCGAACCTTGAACTCTGGAAACACCATATATTTT.

The chain employs TRBV27 and TRBJ2-2, with D tentatively TRBD1 (6 bases). The CDR3 loop spans 15 amino acids. The V gene lost 6 bases and the J gene lost 6 bases, with 17 bases spanning the gap. Germline-derived CDR1 and CDR2 are MNHEY and SMNVEV (reference sequence). This CDR3 is CASSPDSPAAGELFF. In DNA form, the CDR3 reads TGTGCCAGCAGCCCGGACAGCCCGGCTGCCGGGGAGCTGTTTTTT.

The V call is TRBV28, the J call TRBJ2-1; 7 bases are a match to TRBD2. The CDR3 is 17 residues long. Germline values: CDR1 MDHEN, CDR2 SYDVKM. V lost 6 bases and J lost 3; bases outside the gene matches: 14. In nucleotides, the CDR3 is TGTGCCAGCAGGGCGACAGCTCGGGACTATTACTACAATGAGCAGTTCTTC. Protein sequence: CASRATARDYYYNEQFF.

This clonotype was recorded a few times. The chain joins TRBV12-3 or TRBV12-4 to TRBJ2-7; tentative D call: TRBD1 (6 bases). CDR3 length: 15 residues. The ends were cut back, 4 bases at V and 4 bases at J, with 17 bases in the middle. In DNA, the CDR3 is TGTGCCAGCAGTTACGGACAGTCAAGGGTGTACGAGCAGTACTTC. Protein: CASSYGQSRVYEQYF.

This clonotype was found many times. This CDR3 reads CASTLGGGPEAFF. The CDR3 DNA reads as TGTGCCAGCACCCTCGGGGGGGGCCCTGAAGCTTTCTTT. The chain joins TRBV28 to TRBJ1-1; D might be TRBD1 (6 bases). Germline V CDR1 and CDR2: MDHEN, SYDVKM. There are 13 residues in the CDR3. The ends were cut back, 7 bases at V and 6 bases at J, with 15 bases in the middle.

The J gene is TRBJ2-2, the V gene TRBV4-1; maybe TRBD2 (6 bases). Germline CDR1 and CDR2: MGHRA and YSYEKL. Trimming left V 0 bases short and J 4 bases short, with 15 bases between. The CDR3 spans 17 residues. CDR3 protein: CASSQDMSGPSTGELFF. The CDR3 DNA reads as TGCGCCAGCAGCCAAGATATGAGCGGGCCGAGCACCGGGGAGCTGTTTTTT.

The sample holds many counts of this clonotype. The genes are TRBV20-1 and TRBJ1-4; D is undetermined. The CDR3 spans 15 residues. Germline assignment: CDR1 DFQATT and CDR2 SNEGSKA (reference sequence). V was trimmed by 5 bases and J by 3 bases, leaving 16 bases between them. Written as DNA, the CDR3 is TGCAGTGCTCGTGGGGTCCTATTCTCTAATGAAAAACTGTTTTTT. Protein: CSARGVLFSNEKLFF.

In regard to this clonotype: A read error likely explains this, since a far larger clone differs by one base. The genes are TRBV7-8 and TRBJ2-5; tentative D call: TRBD2 (7 bases). This CDR3 region has 15 residues. Looked up from germline, CDR1 is SGHVS and CDR2 is FQNEAQ. The chain's CDR3 is CTSSWGAGVGETQYF. In DNA form, the CDR3 reads TGTACCAGCAGCTGGGGGGCGGGGGTCGGGGAGACCCAGTACTTC. The whole variable domain, remainder taken from reference TRBV7-8 and TRBJ2-5, is GAGVSQSPRYKVAKRGQDVALRCDPISGHVSLFWYQQALGQGPEFLTYFQNEAQLDKSGLPSDRFFAERPEGSVSTLKIQRTQQEDSAVYLCTSSWGAGVGETQYFGPGTRLLVL.

The rearrangement uses TRBV18 and TRBJ2-5; TRBD1 is a possible D gene (6 bases). The CDR3 sequence is 13 residues long. Germline V gene sequence: CDR1 KGHSH, CDR2 LQKENI. The V gene lost 6 bases and the J gene lost 3 bases, with 11 bases spanning the gap. CDR3 sequence (DNA): TGTGCCAGCTCGAGACAGGCGAAAGAGACCCAGTACTTC. This encodes CASSRQAKETQYF.

This clonotype was counted at least ten times. The rearrangement links TRBV28 to TRBJ1-2, with TRBD1 identical over 8 bases. The CDR3 sequence is 14 residues long. The germline gives CDR1 MDHEN, CDR2 SYDVKM. J was trimmed by 3 bases and V by 5 bases; bases with no gene match: 5. The CDR3 spells CASSQGAAYYGYTF. The CDR3 coding sequence is TGTGCCAGCAGTCAGGGGGCAGCGTACTATGGCTACACCTTC.

The sample holds many counts of this clonotype. The genes are TRBV20-1 and TRBJ1-2, with 7 bases lining up with TRBD1. The CDR3 is 14 residues long. The V segment lost 5 bases and the J segment 4 bases; nucleotides outside the gene matches: 10. Per the germline V gene, CDR1 is DFQATT and CDR2 is SNEGSKA (reference sequence). The CDR3 DNA follows: TGCAGTGCTGAGACAGGGACGGGGGTCTATGGCTACACCTTC. It yields the protein CSAETGTGVYGYTF.

This clonotype showed up many times. This rearrangement joins TRBV20-1 to TRBJ1-1; D is perhaps TRBD1 (5 bases). CDR3 length: 14 residues. Trimming took off 2 bases at V and 3 bases at J, with 13 bases between the two ends. From germline, CDR1 is DFQATT and CDR2 SNEGSKA (reference sequence). CDR3 sequence reads: CSARHPQVYTEAFF. CDR3 sequence (DNA): TGCAGTGCTAGACACCCACAGGTCTACACTGAAGCTTTCTTT.

This clonotype was detected only a few times. V gene TRBV5-1 combines with J gene TRBJ2-5; no definite D call. Germline V gene lookup returns CDR1 SGHRS and CDR2 YFSETQ. Trimming took off 3 bases at V and 2 bases at J, with 11 bases between the two ends. The CDR3 is 14 amino acids. The CDR3 protein is CASSSWTLQETQYF. CDR3 bases: TGCGCCAGCAGCTCCTGGACCCTACAAGAGACCCAGTACTTC.